A single sample is the source of the 2 T cell receptor beta chains below, sequenced in a study of vaccination effects on CD4 cells after COVID-19. Subsequent to a culture period of about ten days, CD4+ T cells were isolated. Assay: immunoSEQ multiplex PCR; the TCRdb copy retains only in-frame clones and omits some. There are more than 45,000 clones in the sample; about three quarters occur only once, and approximately 3% lies in the top ten. These receptors are not linked to any known antigen. The sequenced sample was CD4+ T cells from PBMCs cultured without peptide, obtained before COVID-19 vaccination. The receptors were sampled from a human donor who received a COVID-19 vaccine.

The V gene is TRBV5-1, the J gene TRBJ2-5; TRBD1 might be the D (5 bases). There are 14 residues in the CDR3. Germline CDR1 reads SGHRS; CDR2 reads YFSETQ. V dropped 7 bases and J dropped 2 bases, with 15 bases sitting between them. The CDR3 DNA is TGCGCCAGCCGGTTCCAGACAGTACAAGAGACCCAGTACTTC. It encodes CASRFQTVQETQYF.

The V call is TRBV10-1, the J call TRBJ2-2; the match to TRBD1 covers 10 bases. With V trimmed by 11 bases and J by 4 bases, 4 bases remained unmatched. Looked up from germline, CDR1 is WNHNN and CDR2 is SYGVQD (reference sequence). There are 13 residues in the CDR3. The CDR3 region is CAAGQGVTGELFF. As DNA, the CDR3 is TGCGCCGCAGGACAGGGGGTCACCGGGGAGCTGTTTTTT.